The T cell receptor (beta chain) under discussion was sequenced for a study of T cell changes during pregnancy in multiple sclerosis (dated by TCRdb to the late 2010s). With regard to the full study: The study examined how the T cell repertoire changed over the course of pregnancy in women with multiple sclerosis.

The CDR3 starts with the cysteine, ends with the phenylalanine, and has 11 residues. Solely the CDR3 DNA is kept, with 33 bases framed from the first base. For CDR1 and CDR2, the germline V gene lists MDHEN and SYDVKM. The junction carries 3 bases between V and J, which are trimmed by 4 bases and 2 bases respectively. The library was prepared using the immunoSEQ multiplex PCR assay. TCRdb limited this immuneACCESS table to in-frame rearrangements with V and J called. A share of clones is missing; checked studies link under half to unresolved V genes, and the rest is unexplained. The table for this sample lists tens of thousands of clones; 85% to 95% of them were counted only once. The biggest ten clones account for over 1.5% of the sample. A note on this clone: The clone's antigen remains unknown. No base quality information exists; no much larger clone differs at one position.

The rearrangement joined TRBV28 to TRBJ2-7; the D gene remains uncertain. The sequence was obtained from a female donor in good health, enrolled as a control in a pregnancy study. This specimen consisted of peripheral blood, obtained after pregnancy. The bases read TGTGCCAGCAGTTCTACCTACGAGCAGTACTTC. This gives the protein CASSSTYEQYF.